This TCR beta chain was captured in a study of blood T cell repertoires in COVID-19. Across the whole study: The samples span acute and convalescent COVID-19 from the United States, Italy and Spain.

Germline V CDR1 and CDR2: SGHNT, YENEEA. The V gene lost 0 bases and the J gene lost 2 bases, with 9 bases spanning the gap. The CDR3 extends over 15 amino acids. Repertoires were generated with immunoSEQ multiplex PCR, while TCRdb's copy carries only in-frame clones and drops some. The data hold about 210,000 clones, with about 80% observed a single time. The material sequenced was peripheral blood. The sequence came from a woman over 75 with COVID-19, enrolled during active disease. The V and J genes are TRBV11-3 and TRBJ2-3; perhaps TRBD2 as D (6 bases). CDR3 region: CASSLEGRDTDTQYF. The CDR3 DNA is TGTGCCAGCAGCTTAGAGGGGCGGGACACAGATACGCAGTATTTT.